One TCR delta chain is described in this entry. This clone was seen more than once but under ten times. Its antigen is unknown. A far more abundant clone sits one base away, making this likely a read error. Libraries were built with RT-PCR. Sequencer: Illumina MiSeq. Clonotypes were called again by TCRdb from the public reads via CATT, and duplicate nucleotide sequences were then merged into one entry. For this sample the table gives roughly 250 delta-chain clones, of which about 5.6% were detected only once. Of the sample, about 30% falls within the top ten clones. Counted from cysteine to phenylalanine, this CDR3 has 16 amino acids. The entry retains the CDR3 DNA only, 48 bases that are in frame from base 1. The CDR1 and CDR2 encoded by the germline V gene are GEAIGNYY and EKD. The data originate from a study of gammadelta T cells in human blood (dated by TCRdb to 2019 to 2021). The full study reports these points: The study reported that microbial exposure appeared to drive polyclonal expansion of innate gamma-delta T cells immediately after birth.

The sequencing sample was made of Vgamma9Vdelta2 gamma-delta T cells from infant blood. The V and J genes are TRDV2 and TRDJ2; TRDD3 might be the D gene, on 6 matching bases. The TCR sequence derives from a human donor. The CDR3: CACDTVGDALTAHLFF. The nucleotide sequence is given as TGTGCCTGTGACACGGTCGGGGATGCTTTGACAGCACACCTCTTCTTT.